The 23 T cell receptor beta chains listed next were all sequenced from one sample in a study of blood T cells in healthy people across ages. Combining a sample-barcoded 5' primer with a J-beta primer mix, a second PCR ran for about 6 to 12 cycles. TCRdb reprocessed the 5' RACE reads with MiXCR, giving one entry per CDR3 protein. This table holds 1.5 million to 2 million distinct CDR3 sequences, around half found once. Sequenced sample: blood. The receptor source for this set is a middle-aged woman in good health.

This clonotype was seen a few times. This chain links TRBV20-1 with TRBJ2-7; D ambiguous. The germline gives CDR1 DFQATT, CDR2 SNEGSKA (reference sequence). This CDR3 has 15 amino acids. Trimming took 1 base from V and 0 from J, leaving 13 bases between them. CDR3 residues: CSARAVAISSYEQYF. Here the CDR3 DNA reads TGCAGTGCTAGAGCGGTGGCAATCAGCTCCTACGAGCAGTACTTC.

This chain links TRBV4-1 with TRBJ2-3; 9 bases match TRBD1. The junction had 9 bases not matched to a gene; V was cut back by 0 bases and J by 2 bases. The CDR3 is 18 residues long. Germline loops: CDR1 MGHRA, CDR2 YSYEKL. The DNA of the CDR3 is TGCGCCAGCAGCCAAGAGAACACCGGGACAGGGTTCACAGATACGCAGTATTTT. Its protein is CASSQENTGTGFTDTQYF.

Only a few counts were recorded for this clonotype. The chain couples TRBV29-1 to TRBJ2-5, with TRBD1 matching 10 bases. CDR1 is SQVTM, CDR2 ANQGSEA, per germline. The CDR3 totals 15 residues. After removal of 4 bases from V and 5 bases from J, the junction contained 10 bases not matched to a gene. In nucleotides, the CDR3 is TGCAGCGTTGCGACGGACAGGGGGGGAAAGGAGACCCAGTACTTC. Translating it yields CSVATDRGGKETQYF. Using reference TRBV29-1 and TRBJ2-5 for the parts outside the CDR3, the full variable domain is SAVISQKPSRDICQRGTSLTIQCQVDSQVTMMFWYRQQPGQSLTLIATANQGSEATYESGFVIDKFPISRPNLTFSTLTVSNMSPEDSSIYLCSVATDRGGKETQYFGPGTRLLVL.

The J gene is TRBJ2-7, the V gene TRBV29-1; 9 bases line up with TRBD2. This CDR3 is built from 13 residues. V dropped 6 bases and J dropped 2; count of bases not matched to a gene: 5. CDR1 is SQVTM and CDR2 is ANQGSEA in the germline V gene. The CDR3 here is CSVLAGRAYEQYF. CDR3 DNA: TGCAGCGTCCTAGCGGGGAGGGCCTACGAGCAGTACTTC.

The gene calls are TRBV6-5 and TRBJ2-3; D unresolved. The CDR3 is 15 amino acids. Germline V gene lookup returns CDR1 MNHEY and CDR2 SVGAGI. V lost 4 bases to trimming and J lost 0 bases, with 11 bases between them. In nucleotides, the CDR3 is TGTGCCAGCAGTTTGATGTCCTCTAGCACAGATACGCAGTATTTT. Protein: CASSLMSSSTDTQYF.

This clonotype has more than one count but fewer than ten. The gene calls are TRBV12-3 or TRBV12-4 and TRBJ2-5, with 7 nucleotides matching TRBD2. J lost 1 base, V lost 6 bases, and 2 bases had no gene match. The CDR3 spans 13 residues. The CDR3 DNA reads TGTGCCAGCAGGGCTAGCGGCCAAGAGACCCAGTACTTC. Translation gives CASRASGQETQYF.

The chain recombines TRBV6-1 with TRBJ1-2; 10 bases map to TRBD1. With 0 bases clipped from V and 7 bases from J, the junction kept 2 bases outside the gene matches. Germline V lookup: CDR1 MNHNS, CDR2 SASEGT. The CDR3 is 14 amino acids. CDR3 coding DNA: TGTGCCAGCAGTGAAGCGACAGGGGGCTTTGGCTACACCTTC. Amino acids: CASSEATGGFGYTF.

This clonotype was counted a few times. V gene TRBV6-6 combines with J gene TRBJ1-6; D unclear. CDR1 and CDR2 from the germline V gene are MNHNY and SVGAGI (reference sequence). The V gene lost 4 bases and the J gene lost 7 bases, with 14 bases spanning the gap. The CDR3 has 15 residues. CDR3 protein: CASSFGDMRNSPLHF. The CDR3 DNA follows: TGTGCCAGCAGTTTCGGGGATATGAGGAATTCACCCCTCCACTTT.

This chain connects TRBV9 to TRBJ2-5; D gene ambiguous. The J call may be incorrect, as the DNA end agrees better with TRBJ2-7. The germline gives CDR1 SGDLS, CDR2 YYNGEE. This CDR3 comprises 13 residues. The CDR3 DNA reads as TGTGCCAGCAGCACAGCTCCCCTTTACGAGCAGTACTTC. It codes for CASSTAPLYEQYF.

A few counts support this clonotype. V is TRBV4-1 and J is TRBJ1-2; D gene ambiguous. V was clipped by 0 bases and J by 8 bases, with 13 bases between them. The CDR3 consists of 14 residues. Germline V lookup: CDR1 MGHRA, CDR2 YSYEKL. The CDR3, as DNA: TGCGCCAGCAGCCAAGATAGGGTCTGGCCCGGCTACACCTTC. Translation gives CASSQDRVWPGYTF.

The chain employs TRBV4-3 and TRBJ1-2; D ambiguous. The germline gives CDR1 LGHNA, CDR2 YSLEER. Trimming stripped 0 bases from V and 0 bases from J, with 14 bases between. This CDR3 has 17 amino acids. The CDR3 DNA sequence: TGCGCCAGCAGCCAAGAATTGGTGGGATGGCCTAACTATGGCTACACCTTC. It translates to CASSQELVGWPNYGYTF.

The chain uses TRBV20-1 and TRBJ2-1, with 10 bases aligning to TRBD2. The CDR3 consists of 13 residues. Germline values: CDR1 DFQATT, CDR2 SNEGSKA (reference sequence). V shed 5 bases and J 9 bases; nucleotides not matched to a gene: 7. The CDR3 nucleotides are TGCAGTGCTGAGAGTAGCGGGGGGAGTGAGCAGTTCTTC. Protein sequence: CSAESSGGSEQFF.

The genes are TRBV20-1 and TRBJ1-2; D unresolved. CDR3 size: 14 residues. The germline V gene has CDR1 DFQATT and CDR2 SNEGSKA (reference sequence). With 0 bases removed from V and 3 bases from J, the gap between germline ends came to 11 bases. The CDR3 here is CSARDERQHYGYTF. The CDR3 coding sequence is TGCAGTGCTAGAGATGAGAGGCAGCACTATGGCTACACCTTC.

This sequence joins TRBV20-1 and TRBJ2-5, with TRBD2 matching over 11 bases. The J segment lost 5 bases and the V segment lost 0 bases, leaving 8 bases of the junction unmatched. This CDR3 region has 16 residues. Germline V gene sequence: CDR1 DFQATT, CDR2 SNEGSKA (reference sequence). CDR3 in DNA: TGCAGTGCTAGAGATTCTAGCGGGGGGCGGAAGGAGACCCAGTACTTC. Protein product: CSARDSSGGRKETQYF.

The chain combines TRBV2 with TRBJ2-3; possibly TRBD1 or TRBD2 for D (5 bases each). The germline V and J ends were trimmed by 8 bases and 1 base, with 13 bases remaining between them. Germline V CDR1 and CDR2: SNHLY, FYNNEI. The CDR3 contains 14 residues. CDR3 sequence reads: CASPSGLRTDTQYF. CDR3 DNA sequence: TGTGCCAGCCCCTCGGGGCTACGCACAGATACGCAGTATTTT.

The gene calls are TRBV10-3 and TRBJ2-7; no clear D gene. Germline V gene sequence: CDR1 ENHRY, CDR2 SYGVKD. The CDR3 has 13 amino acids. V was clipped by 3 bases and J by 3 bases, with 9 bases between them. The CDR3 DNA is TGTGCCATCAGTGATGGCAGAAGCTACGAGCAGTACTTC. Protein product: CAISDGRSYEQYF.

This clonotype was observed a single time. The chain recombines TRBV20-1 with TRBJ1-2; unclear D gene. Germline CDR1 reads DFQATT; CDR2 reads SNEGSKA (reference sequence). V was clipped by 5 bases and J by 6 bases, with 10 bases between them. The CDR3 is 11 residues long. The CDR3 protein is CSAGPLNGYTF. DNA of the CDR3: TGCAGTGCTGGGCCGTTGAATGGCTACACCTTC.

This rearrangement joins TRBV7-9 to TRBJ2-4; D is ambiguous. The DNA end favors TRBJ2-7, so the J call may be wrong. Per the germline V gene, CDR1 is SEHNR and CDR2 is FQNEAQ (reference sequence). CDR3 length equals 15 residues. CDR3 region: CASSLVLGRSYEQYF. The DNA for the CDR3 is TGTGCCAGCAGCTTAGTTCTAGGACGGAGCTACGAGCAGTACTTC.

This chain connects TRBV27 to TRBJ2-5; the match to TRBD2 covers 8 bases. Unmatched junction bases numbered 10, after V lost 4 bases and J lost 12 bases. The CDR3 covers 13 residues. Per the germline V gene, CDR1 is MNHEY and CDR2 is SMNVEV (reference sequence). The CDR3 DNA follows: TGTGCCAGCAGTTCCTCGGGGGGGCGGGTAGAGTACTTC. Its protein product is CASSSSGGRVEYF.

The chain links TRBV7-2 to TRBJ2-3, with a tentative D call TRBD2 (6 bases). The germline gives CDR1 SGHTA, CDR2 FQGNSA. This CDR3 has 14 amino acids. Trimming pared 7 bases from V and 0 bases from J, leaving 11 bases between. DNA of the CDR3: TGTGCCAGCAAGTCCGGGACTAGCACAGATACGCAGTATTTT. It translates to CASKSGTSTDTQYF. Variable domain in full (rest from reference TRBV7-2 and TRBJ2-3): GAGVSQSPSNKVTEKGKDVELRCDPISGHTALYWYRQSLGQGLEFLIYFQGNSAPDKSGLPSDRFSAERTGGSVSTLTIQRTQQEDSAVYLCASKSGTSTDTQYFGPGTRLTVL.

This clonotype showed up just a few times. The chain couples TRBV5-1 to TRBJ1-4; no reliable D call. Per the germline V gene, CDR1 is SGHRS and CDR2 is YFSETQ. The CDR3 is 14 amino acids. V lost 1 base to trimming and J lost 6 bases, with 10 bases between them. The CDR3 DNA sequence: TGCGCCAGCAGCTTGATGTCAGGCGATGAAAAACTGTTTTTT. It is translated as CASSLMSGDEKLFF.

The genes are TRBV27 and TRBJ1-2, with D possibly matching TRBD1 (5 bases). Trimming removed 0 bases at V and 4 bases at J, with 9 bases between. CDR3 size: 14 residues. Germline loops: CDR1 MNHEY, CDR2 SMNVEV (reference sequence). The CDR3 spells CASSLSGRLYGYTF. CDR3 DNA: TGTGCCAGCAGTTTATCGGGACGACTCTATGGCTACACCTTC.

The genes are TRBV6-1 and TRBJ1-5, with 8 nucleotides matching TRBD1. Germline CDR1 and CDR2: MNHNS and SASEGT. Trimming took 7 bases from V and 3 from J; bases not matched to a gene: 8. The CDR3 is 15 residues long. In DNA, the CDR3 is TGTGCCAGCAAACCGGGACAGGCTATCAATCAGCCCCAGCATTTT. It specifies CASKPGQAINQPQHF.